The text below deals with one T cell receptor beta chain. Its antigen remains unknown. This CDR3 spans 14 amino acids. V gave up 5 bases and J gave up 7 bases, with 14 bases separating them. CDR1 is MDHEN, CDR2 SYDVKM, per germline. Amplification used 60 Vbeta primers and 13 Jbeta primers. Measured with immunoSEQ multiplex PCR; TCRdb has only the in-frame clones, and not every one. Of 250,000 to 350,000 clones in the sample, 70% to 90% were seen once. Sampled while nominally healthy, donors likely had unrecorded immune exposures. These data belong to a study of cytomegalovirus exposure and HLA in healthy donors. General study points: Some V segments could not be told apart, so they were left out, TRBV6-2 and TRBV6-3 among them. For most TCR beta V segments, an earlier analysis put the productive rate at about 87% or about 30% of the time. Available immune exposure information covered CMV serostatus only.

This sequence originates from a man aged 35-49 years in good health and CMV-seropositive. The specimen sequenced was PBMCs. V usage is TRBV28 and J usage is TRBJ1-4, with D possibly being TRBD1 (6 bases). CDR3 loop: CASSHGTLREKLFF. In DNA, the CDR3 is TGTGCCAGCAGTCACGGGACACTCCGTGAAAAACTGTTTTTT.